This T cell receptor (beta chain) was recovered during a study of cytomegalovirus exposure and HLA in healthy donors (dated by TCRdb to 2016 to 2017). In the study overall: A later analysis indicated that the 130 or so validation repertoires were generated on the platform also employed for the roughly 730 repertoires of the first cohort. In addition to the first cohort of approximately 670 subjects, a separate validation cohort of over 90 different subjects was used. To predict cytomegalovirus infection status, the study brought together high-throughput TCR immunosequencing, statistical association of individual TCRs with disease status, and machine learning. The aim of the study was to test whether cataloging public T cell receptors could identify signatures of past pathogen exposure. Broader findings and caveats from the paper: Cytomegalovirus status was reported to be diagnosed by the classifier with high specificity and sensitivity in both the original and validation cohorts. While some public TCRs were present in many individuals, most TCR sequences turned up only very rarely across donors. A later analysis found that TCRs clustered in the first cohort also tended to co-occur in the 130 or so validation repertoires, with 90% to 95% of cluster scores above 0. The study listed 164 TCR beta chains as associated with cytomegalovirus. A few of the identified cytomegalovirus-associated TCR beta chains were confirmed in vitro to be specific for cytomegalovirus antigens. The authors suggested that the approach could potentially be extended to other disease states and immunological phenotypes. The validation cohort had no HLA typing available for a later analysis, so co-occurrence within that cohort was assessed over all 120 or so repertoires.

The receptor library was made with the immunoSEQ multiplex PCR assay. As for the authors' bioinformatics: A statistical classification framework was developed to diagnose cytomegalovirus status using the catalog of TCR beta chain sequences. The source is immuneACCESS, and TCRdb retained only in-frame sequences with V and J called. Part of the clones is not carried over; for the studies checked, unresolved V genes explain less than half of this, and the remainder is unexplained. V and J calls and clone size come straight from that table; D and trimming were deduced from the DNA. The sample table records 100,000 to 150,000 clones; just under 95% of these occur just once. Roughly 1.2% of the sample rests with the top ten. Donors formed part of the validation cohort, which comprised some 120 subjects and was distinct from the first cohort of several hundred subjects. On this clone itself: No antigen is known for it. No much larger clone exists at a distance of one base, and base qualities are not known. Other nucleotide sequences in the sample specify the same CDR3.

Input material: PBMCs. The receptor comes from a woman aged 18-29 years in good health and CMV-seronegative.

In nucleotides, the sequence is TGCGCCAGCAGCTCAGACAGGGGGTCGTACGAGCAGTACTTC. Translated, this gives CASSSDRGSYEQYF. The chain couples TRBV5-1 to TRBJ2-7; the central 9 bases match TRBD1. Spanning cysteine to phenylalanine, the CDR3 consists of 14 amino acids. Only the CDR3 region is kept as DNA, spanning 42 bases read in frame from base 1. Trimming accounts for 3 bases at V and 4 bases at J, while the number of junction bases matched to no gene is 5. The germline V gene yields SGHRS for CDR1 and YFSETQ for CDR2. With the portions outside the CDR3 filled from the reference TRBV5-1 and TRBJ2-7 genes, the complete variable region becomes KAGVTQTPRYLIKTRGQQVTLSCSPISGHRSVSWYQQTPGQGLQFLFEYFSETQRNKGNFPGRFSGRQFSNSRSEMNVSTLELGDSALYLCASSSDRGSYEQYFGPGTRLTVT.